The source of this TCR beta chain is a study of blood T cell repertoires in COVID-19. Original processing notes: It was from reference gene primer amplification that nucleated cell counts were estimated. Using immunoSEQ multiplex PCR, the repertoire was profiled, and TCRdb retains in-frame clones only, with some absent. V, J and clone size were drawn from that table, and D and trimming were deduced from the DNA. The sample lists about 240,000 clones; roughly 80% were seen once. CDR1 and CDR2 (germline): MDHEN, SYDVKM. V shed 6 bases and J shed 3 bases, with 12 bases lying between them. The CDR3 is made up of 14 amino acids.

This sequence joins TRBV28 and TRBJ1-5; TRBD1 might be the D (6 bases). Sequenced sample: peripheral blood. The TCR comes from a woman older than 75 with COVID-19, enrolled during active disease. In nucleotides, the CDR3 is TGTGCCAGCAGCTTCACAGGGCTCAATCAGCCCCAGCATTTT. Its protein is CASSFTGLNQPQHF.